Included here is one T cell receptor (beta chain) sequence, with context. Its antigen is not known. The sample comes from a study of shared clonotypes between healthy human individuals. At the level of the study: Used for every donor were three CD4 naive, three CD4 memory, two CD8 naive and one CD8 memory plate. Study-wide points: The sharing of about 5% of naive CD4 clonotypes was seen across a few donors. Larger estimated richness was generally recorded for naive subsets relative to memory subsets. Rarefaction gave evidence that sorted-subset sequencing remained incomplete despite large depth.

The naive CD8 population came from CD45RO-negative cells selected for CCR7, without terminally differentiated effector memory CD45RA+ cells. Generated by immunoSEQ multiplex PCR, the TCRdb table keeps only in-frame clones and is missing some. Of about 820,000 clones in the sample, around 92% were seen once. Germline CDR1 MGHRA, CDR2 YSYEKL. The CDR3 contains 15 residues. V lost 1 base, J lost 4 bases, and 13 bases lay in between. Specimen: naive CD8+ T cells sorted from blood. The chain couples TRBV4-1 to TRBJ1-2; D is possibly TRBD1 (5 bases). The receptor was isolated from a young man in good health. The CDR3 reads CASSQGVGDSYGYTF. The DNA for the CDR3 is TGCGCCAGCAGCCAAGGAGTAGGAGACAGCTATGGCTACACCTTC.